The 13 T cell receptor beta chains reported below all come from one sample, sequenced in a study of CD8 T cells in Susac syndrome. Reverse transcription of about 0.5 to 1 ug RNA used random hexamers. TCRdb analysed the immunoSEQ multiplex PCR reads with MiXCR anew, one entry per CDR3 protein. The sample has fewer than 85,000 distinct CDR3 sequences, roughly 94% seen once. Input material: CD8+ T cells from PBMCs. These TCRs come from a human donor with Susac syndrome.

The chain has TRBV15 and TRBJ2-1, with unresolved D. Trimming stripped 1 base from V and 5 bases from J, with 6 bases between. The length of the CDR3 is 13 residues. CDR1 LNHNV and CDR2 YYDKDF come from the germline V gene (reference sequence). The CDR3 DNA sequence: TGTGCCACCAGCAGAGGACCGAACAATGAGCAGTTCTTC. Translation gives CATSRGPNNEQFF.

The genes are TRBV24-1 and TRBJ2-5; the D gene could be TRBD1 or TRBD2 (5 bases each). The germline V gene has CDR1 KGHDR and CDR2 SFDVKD. The CDR3 length is 15 residues. The germline V and J ends were trimmed by 3 bases and 3 bases, with 13 bases remaining between them. The CDR3 bases are TGTGCCACCAGTGATCCCGGGACCGAAAAAGAGACCCAGTACTTC. It encodes CATSDPGTEKETQYF.

The rearrangement joins TRBV15 to TRBJ1-1, with D uncertain. From germline, CDR1 is LNHNV and CDR2 YYDKDF (reference sequence). The CDR3 runs 14 residues. Trimming took 3 bases from V and 1 from J, leaving 9 bases between them. CDR3 nucleotide sequence: TGTGCCACCAGCAGGGACCTCAGGAACACTGAAGCTTTCTTT. Protein sequence: CATSRDLRNTEAFF.

The chain is built from TRBV7-2 and TRBJ2-3; TRBD2 is a possible D gene (5 bases). The CDR3 is 15 amino acids. The germline CDR1 and CDR2 sequences are SGHTA and FQGNSA. The V end lost 2 bases, the J end lost 5 bases, and 14 bases lay between the germline ends. CDR3 DNA: TGTGCCAGCAGCTTACATGTAATGGCGGGAGATACGCAGTATTTT. Amino acid sequence: CASSLHVMAGDTQYF.

CDR3: CASSQEWTSGRRMTYNEQFF. The CDR3 bases are TGTGCCAGCAGCCAAGAGTGGACTAGCGGGAGGCGGATGACCTACAATGAGCAGTTCTTC. The chain joins TRBV3-1 to TRBJ2-1; 14 nucleotides line up with TRBD2. V trimming: 0 bases; J trimming: 2 bases; junction bases outside the gene matches: 9. The CDR3 is made up of 20 amino acids. CDR1 is LGHDT, CDR2 YNNKEL, per germline (reference sequence).

The chain carries TRBV9 and TRBJ1-5; 7 bases map to TRBD1. V gave up 4 bases and J gave up 4 bases; unmatched junction bases: 2. Germline V gene data show CDR1 as SGDLS and CDR2 as YYNGEE. The CDR3 contains 13 residues. The CDR3 region is CASSSGQNQPQHF. The CDR3 DNA follows: TGTGCCAGCAGCTCGGGACAGAATCAGCCCCAGCATTTT.

The chain is built from TRBV12-5 and TRBJ2-1, with unresolved D. V dropped 0 bases and J dropped 5 bases, with 11 bases sitting between them. The CDR3 runs 15 residues. Germline CDR1 is LGHNT and CDR2 is FRNRAP. CDR3: CASGLVLGRDNEQFF. Here the CDR3 DNA reads TGTGCTAGTGGTTTGGTACTTGGACGAGACAATGAGCAGTTCTTC.

This sequence joins TRBV20-1 and TRBJ2-5; maybe TRBD2 (6 bases). Deletions cut 0 bases from V and 4 bases from J, with 15 bases between. CDR1 DFQATT and CDR2 SNEGSKA come from the germline V gene (reference sequence). This CDR3 contains 15 residues. The CDR3 spells CSARERDLAVETQYF. In DNA form, the CDR3 reads TGCAGTGCTAGAGAACGGGACTTAGCCGTAGAGACCCAGTACTTC.

The chain carries TRBV6-2 or TRBV6-3 and TRBJ2-1; TRBD2 might be the D (5 bases). The CDR3 loop spans 15 amino acids. V dropped 6 bases and J dropped 4 bases, with 16 bases sitting between them. From germline, CDR1 is MNHEY and CDR2 SVGEGT. The DNA for the CDR3 is TGTGCCAGCAGCCTACTCAACGGGGAGTACAATGAGCAGTTCTTC. Protein: CASSLLNGEYNEQFF.

The chain has TRBV20-1 and TRBJ1-1; 10 bases are a match to TRBD1. From germline, CDR1 is DFQATT and CDR2 SNEGSKA (reference sequence). This CDR3 has 17 amino acids. V was pared by 3 bases and J by 1 base, with 11 bases of the junction left unmatched. Here the CDR3 reads CSASIFPGQGTNTEAFF. The CDR3 DNA follows: TGCAGTGCTAGTATATTTCCGGGACAGGGGACGAACACTGAAGCTTTCTTT.

V gene TRBV4-2 combines with J gene TRBJ2-5, with D perhaps assigned TRBD1 or TRBD2 (5 bases each). This CDR3 has 14 amino acids. CDR1 is LGHNA, CDR2 YNFKEQ, per germline. V lost 1 base to trimming and J lost 5 bases, with 11 bases between them. The CDR3 spells CASSQAGTVETQYF. The DNA of the CDR3 is TGTGCCAGCAGCCAAGCGGGGACGGTGGAGACCCAGTACTTC.

The chain combines TRBV4-3 with TRBJ2-7; 7 bases align to TRBD1. Trimming removed 0 bases from V and 6 bases from J; junction bases left unmatched: 8. In germline, CDR1 is LGHNA, CDR2 YSLEER. The CDR3 extends over 15 amino acids. CDR3 residues: CASSQDRASGGEQYF. The CDR3 nucleotides read TGCGCCAGCAGCCAAGATCGAGCATCAGGGGGCGAGCAGTACTTC.

V is TRBV28 and J is TRBJ1-5; no reliable D call. The CDR3 spans 11 residues. Looked up from germline, CDR1 is MDHEN and CDR2 is SYDVKM. V lost 10 bases, J lost 11 bases, and 15 bases lay in between. The CDR3 DNA follows: TGTGCCACCCGGACCGGCCTGGCCCAGCATTTT. Its translation is CATRTGLAQHF.